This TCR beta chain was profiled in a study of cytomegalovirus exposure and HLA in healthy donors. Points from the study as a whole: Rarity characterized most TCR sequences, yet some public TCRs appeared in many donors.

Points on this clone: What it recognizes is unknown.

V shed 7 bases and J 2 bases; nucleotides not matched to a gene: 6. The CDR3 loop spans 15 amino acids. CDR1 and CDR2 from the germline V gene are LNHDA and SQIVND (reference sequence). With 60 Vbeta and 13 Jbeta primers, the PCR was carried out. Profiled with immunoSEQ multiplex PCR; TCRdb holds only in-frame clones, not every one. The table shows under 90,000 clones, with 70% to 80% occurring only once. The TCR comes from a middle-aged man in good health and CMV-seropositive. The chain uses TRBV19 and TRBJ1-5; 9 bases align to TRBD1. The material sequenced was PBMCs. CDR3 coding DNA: TGTGCCAGTACTCCGGGACAGGGTGGCAATCAGCCCCAGCATTTT. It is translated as CASTPGQGGNQPQHF.